These T cell receptor beta chains were read from a single sample in a study of graft-versus-host responses after intestinal transplantation. The antigens of these receptors remain unknown. TCRdb's table, derived via immunoSEQ multiplex PCR, lists solely in-frame clones and lacks some. The sample includes 130,000 or so clones, roughly nine tenths of them seen just once. Sequences were derived from unstimulated CD4+ T cells sorted from spleen or lymph node cells, sampled before intestinal transplant. The origin of the receptors is a human donor who received an intestinal transplant. Both conserved end residues are part of each CDR3. The order of the fields is D gene, clone size, J gene, V gene, CDR3 DNA, CDR3 protein. The D gene is left open where the match is weak. Some rows have no size entry. The others give once, few or many, or a class for an expanded clone.

>-|once|TRBJ2-5|TRBV5-1
TGCGCCAGCAGCTTGGCCCCGACAGGAGAGACCCAGTACTTC
CASSLAPTGETQYF
>-|-|TRBJ1-2|TRBV5-1
TGCGCCAGCAGCTTGGCGATCGGGACGGTCGTGGGAGGCTACACCTTC
CASSLAIGTVVGGYTF
>-|-|TRBJ1-4|TRBV9
TGTGCCAGCAGCCCCGGACAAGGGGATGCAACTAATGAAAAACTGTTTTTT
CASSPGQGDATNEKLFF
>TRBD1|-|TRBJ2-1|TRBV7-9
TGTGCCAGCAGCTTAGGACAGGGGGAGAATGAGCAGTTCTTC
CASSLGQGENEQFF
>-|-|TRBJ1-3|TRBV11-3
TGTGCCAGCAGCTTAAGCGGGAACTCTGGAAACACCATATATTTT
CASSLSGNSGNTIYF
>-|-|TRBJ2-7|TRBV11-3
TGTGCCAGCAGCCGCAGAGTCGGGCGGACGAGCTTC
CASSRRVGRTSF
>TRBD1|-|TRBJ1-5|TRBV28
TGTGCCAGCAGTTTGTCGACAGGGTTAGGCAATCAGCCCCAGCATTTT
CASSLSTGLGNQPQHF
>-|-|TRBJ2-2|TRBV11-2
TGTGCCAGCAGCTTAGTGGGGCAGGTGAACACCGGGGAGCTGTTTTTT
CASSLVGQVNTGELFF
>TRBD2|-|TRBJ2-2|TRBV7-7
TGTGCCAGCAGCGATACTCCGGGACTAGCGGGGGGGCCATCTTCCGGGGAGCTGTTTTTT
CASSDTPGLAGGPSSGELFF
>-|-|TRBJ2-3|TRBV21-1
TGTGCCAGCCCGAAGGGGGCGGGAGATACGCAGTATTTT
CASPKGAGDTQYF
>-|-|TRBJ2-1|TRBV7-2
TGTGCCAGCAGCTCTAACGTTTGGGGATTAAGAGGCAATGAGCAGTTCTTC
CASSSNVWGLRGNEQFF
>-|-|TRBJ1-6|TRBV11-2
TGTGCCAGCAGCTTAGAGGAGACAGCTAATTCACCCCTCCACTTT
CASSLEETANSPLHF
>TRBD2|-|TRBJ2-1|TRBV5-1
TGCGCCAGCGCTCATGCCCGACTAGCGGGGGGGAGGGATGAGCAGTTCTTC
CASAHARLAGGRDEQFF
>-|-|TRBJ1-5|TRBV19
TGTGCCAGTAGTATAGGGGGGGGGCGCTGGAATCAGCCCCAGCATTTT
CASSIGGGRWNQPQHF
>-|-|TRBJ2-3|TRBV10-3
TGTGCCATCAGCCTACAGGGCTCAGGGACAGATACGCAGTATTTT
CAISLQGSGTDTQYF
>-|few|TRBJ2-2|TRBV6-4
TGTGCCAGCAGTGGACAAGCAGGGACCGGGGAGCTGTTTTTT
CASSGQAGTGELFF
>-|-|TRBJ2-7|TRBV10-3
TGTGCCATCAGTGAGTCTGCCCGAGGCTACGAGCAGTACTTC
CAISESARGYEQYF
>-|-|TRBJ2-3|TRBV7-7
TGTGCCAGCAGGGGCCACCAGGGCCCCCGCTTGGATACGCAGTATTTT
CASRGHQGPRLDTQYF
>-|-|TRBJ1-4|TRBV15
TGTGCCACCAGCAGAGAGGGCGCCGAAAAACTGTTTTTT
CATSREGAEKLFF
>-|-|TRBJ2-1|TRBV10-3
TGTGCCATCAGTCAGGGAAATGAGCAGTTCTTC
CAISQGNEQFF
>TRBD1|-|TRBJ1-4|TRBV5-1
TGCGCCAGCAGCTTGGGGACAGGGGTAGGGGAAAAACTGTTTTTT
CASSLGTGVGEKLFF
>-|-|TRBJ2-5|TRBV5-1
TGCGCCAGCAGGGCAGGGCAAGAGACCCAGTACTTC
CASRAGQETQYF
>TRBD2|-|TRBJ2-3|TRBV10-1
TGCGCCAGCAGTCCCCGGACTAGCGGAAGCACAGATACGCAGTATTTT
CASSPRTSGSTDTQYF
>-|once|TRBJ1-5|TRBV4-1
TGCGCCAGCAGCCCCCAGAAGGGACCGAAGAATCAGCCCCAGCATTTT
CASSPQKGPKNQPQHF
>-|-|TRBJ2-7|TRBV28
TGTGCCAGCAGTCCAGGGTACGAGCAGTACTTC
CASSPGYEQYF
>TRBD1|-|TRBJ1-1|TRBV5-8
TGTGCCAGCAGCTTGACAGGGGACACTGAAGCTTTCTTT
CASSLTGDTEAFF
>-|-|TRBJ2-2|TRBV11-3
TGTGCCAGCAGCTTAGATGGCAGGCTGAACACCGGGGAGCTGTTTTTT
CASSLDGRLNTGELFF
>-|-|TRBJ1-1|TRBV5-4
TGTGCCAGCAGCTTGTCCAGTGCTGAAGCTTTCTTT
CASSLSSAEAFF
>-|-|TRBJ1-2|TRBV6-5
TGTGCCAGCAGTTACCTCAGGTCGAACTATGGCTACACCTTC
CASSYLRSNYGYTF
>-|-|TRBJ2-2|TRBV7-8
TGTGCCAGCAGCAAAAGCGGGTCCGGGGAGCTGTTTTTT
CASSKSGSGELFF
>TRBD2|-|TRBJ2-3|TRBV11-2
TGTGCCAGCAGACTCCTTAGCGGGTCGACGCAGTATTTT
CASRLLSGSTQYF
>-|-|TRBJ2-1|TRBV30
TGTGCCTGGAGTGTAGAACGGACAGAGCAGTTCTTC
CAWSVERTEQFF
>TRBD2|-|TRBJ2-3|TRBV7-9
TGTGCCAGCGGATCAGCGGGGGGTAGCACAGATACGCAGTATTTT
CASGSAGGSTDTQYF
>-|-|TRBJ1-5|TRBV7-8
TGTGCCAGCAGCTTAGGGGAGTTTGGCAATCAGCCCCAGCATTTT
CASSLGEFGNQPQHF
>TRBD1|-|TRBJ1-2|TRBV6-5
TGTGCCAGCAGTTCAACCCAGGACAGGGTGGGTGGCTACACCTTC
CASSSTQDRVGGYTF
>TRBD1|-|TRBJ1-1|TRBV2
TGTGCCAGCACTCGACCGGGACAGGGGTCATCGAAATACACTGAAGCTTTCTTT
CASTRPGQGSSKYTEAFF
>TRBD2|-|TRBJ2-5|TRBV5-6
TGTGCCAGCAGTTCCCATAGCGGGCAGTACTTC
CASSSHSGQYF
>-|-|TRBJ1-1|TRBV12-5
TGTGCTAGTGGTCTAGGGTGGGACACTGAAGCTTTCTTT
CASGLGWDTEAFF
>-|-|TRBJ2-7|TRBV5-1
TGCGCCAGCAGCTTGGGGGACTACGAGCAGTACTTC
CASSLGDYEQYF
>-|-|TRBJ2-5|TRBV2
TGTGCCAGCAGTGTGGAGGGTGCAGAGACCCAGTACTTC
CASSVEGAETQYF
>TRBD2|-|TRBJ2-3|TRBV5-1
TGCGCCAGCAGCTCCGGGAGGGTATCAGATACGCAGTATTTT
CASSSGRVSDTQYF
>-|-|TRBJ2-7|TRBV7-8
TGTGCCAGCAGCTTAGGAAGTACGGGACGTCCGAGTTACGAGCAGTACTTC
CASSLGSTGRPSYEQYF